Presented here are 23 T cell receptor beta chains from one specimen sequenced in a study of T cell responses to AZD1222 COVID-19 vaccine. Clones were sequenced by immunoSEQ multiplex PCR, and TCRdb holds only the in-frame ones, with some missing. Among about 120,000 clones listed, around 92% were seen once. The material was peripheral blood, obtained on day 0 of AZD1222 vaccination. These TCRs come from an adult in good health.

The chain uses TRBV2 and TRBJ1-2; 7 bases agree with TRBD1. The CDR3 is 14 residues long. From germline, CDR1 is SNHLY and CDR2 FYNNEI. J gave up 4 bases and V 7 bases, and 9 bases lay outside the gene matches. The CDR3: CASTPSGTAYGYTF. For the CDR3, the DNA is TGTGCCAGCACCCCGAGTGGGACAGCCTATGGCTACACCTTC.

The V gene is TRBV12-3 or TRBV12-4, the J gene TRBJ1-1; D is possibly TRBD1 (5 bases). The V gene lost 9 bases and the J gene lost 7 bases, with 15 bases spanning the gap. This CDR3 is 12 amino acids long. Here the CDR3 reads CASRRTGDEAFF. In nucleotides, the CDR3 is TGTGCCAGTAGAAGAACGGGGGATGAAGCTTTCTTT.

The chain carries TRBV10-3 and TRBJ2-5, with D unresolved. Between the trimmed V and J ends, which lost 5 bases and 0 bases, there was a span of 7 bases. Per the germline V gene, CDR1 is ENHRY and CDR2 is SYGVKD. CDR3 length equals 13 residues. CDR3 in amino acids: CAISNYNQETQYF. Here the CDR3 DNA reads TGTGCCATCAGTAACTATAACCAAGAGACCCAGTACTTC.

This rearrangement joins TRBV6-5 to TRBJ2-2, with a tentative D call TRBD2 (5 bases). CDR1 is MNHEY, CDR2 SVGAGI, per germline. Trimming pared 2 bases from V and 5 bases from J, leaving 12 bases between. The CDR3 runs 15 residues. For the CDR3, the DNA is TGTGCCAGCAGTTACACCGACCGGGAAACCGGGGAGCTGTTTTTT. Encoded protein: CASSYTDRETGELFF.

This chain links TRBV5-4 with TRBJ2-7, with 7 positions matching TRBD2. V lost 1 base and J lost 0; bases outside the gene matches: 13. Per the germline V gene, CDR1 is SGHNT and CDR2 is YYREEE (reference sequence). This CDR3 has 18 amino acids. The CDR3 nucleotides read TGTGCCAGCAGCTTGTCTCTGCGGGGGTCTAAGAGCTCCTACGAGCAGTACTTC. Its protein product is CASSLSLRGSKSSYEQYF. The entire variable domain, with the rest obtained from reference TRBV5-4 and TRBJ2-7, is as follows: ETGVTQSPTHLIKTRGQQVTLRCSSQSGHNTVSWYQQALGQGPQFIFQYYREEENGRGNFPPRFSGLQFPNYSSELNVNALELDDSALYLCASSLSLRGSKSSYEQYFGPGTRLTVT.

This clone came up once. This chain connects TRBV28 to TRBJ1-3; D call uncertain. With 1 base removed from V and 0 bases from J, the gap between germline ends came to 7 bases. The CDR3 covers 15 residues. Germline loops: CDR1 MDHEN, CDR2 SYDVKM. The CDR3 DNA reads TGTGCCAGCAGTTTATACCCTTTCTCTGGAAACACCATATATTTT. It codes for CASSLYPFSGNTIYF.

The chain carries TRBV30 and TRBJ1-5; 8 nucleotides match TRBD1. Looked up from germline, CDR1 is GTSNPN and CDR2 is SVGIG (reference sequence). CDR3 size: 13 residues. V trimming: 7 bases; J trimming: 5 bases; junction bases outside the gene matches: 7. The CDR3 is CAFRGRRDQPQHF. DNA for the CDR3: TGTGCCTTCAGGGGGCGTCGGGATCAGCCCCAGCATTTT.

The chain is built from TRBV6-2 or TRBV6-3 and TRBJ2-3; D uncertain. V was clipped by 2 bases and J by 2 bases, with 11 bases between them. CDR3 length: 15 residues. Germline values: CDR1 MNHEY, CDR2 SVGEGT. DNA of the CDR3: TGTGCCAGCAGTTACGGAGCGATCACCACAGATACGCAGTATTTT. The encoded protein is CASSYGAITTDTQYF.

This clone has only one observation. This chain uses TRBV7-2 with TRBJ1-5, with TRBD1 as a possible D gene (6 bases). The germline V gene has CDR1 SGHTA and CDR2 FQGNSA. V dropped 8 bases and J dropped 5 bases, with 13 bases sitting between them. The CDR3 covers 13 residues. The CDR3, as DNA: TGTGCCAGCCAGGGGCGCCAGGATCAGCCCCAGCATTTT. Protein product: CASQGRQDQPQHF.

This rearrangement joins TRBV7-2 to TRBJ1-6, with TRBD1 matching over 7 bases. CDR1 and CDR2 from the germline V gene are SGHTA and FQGNSA. The V segment lost 5 bases and the J segment 13 bases; nucleotides outside the gene matches: 14. The length of the CDR3 is 15 residues. The CDR3 reads CASSPTRQGRLPLHF. DNA of the CDR3: TGTGCCAGCAGCCCGACTCGACAGGGACGACTCCCCCTCCACTTT.

The rearrangement joins TRBV7-2 to TRBJ2-3, with D unresolved. Trimming pared 7 bases from V and 0 bases from J, leaving 8 bases between. The CDR3 sequence is 13 residues long. The germline gives CDR1 SGHTA, CDR2 FQGNSA. The CDR3 DNA reads TGTGCCAGCACCAATAGCAGCACAGATACGCAGTATTTT. It codes for CASTNSSTDTQYF.

A single count supports this clone. The chain has TRBV6-1 and TRBJ1-2; D remains ambiguous. Germline CDR1 and CDR2: MNHNS and SASEGT. CDR3 length: 16 amino acids. Trimming cost V 0 bases and J 3 bases, with 14 bases left between them. CDR3 sequence: CASSEARIGFHYGYTF. The CDR3 bases are TGTGCCAGCAGTGAAGCGCGAATTGGGTTTCACTATGGCTACACCTTC.

This chain joins TRBV6-5 and TRBJ2-7; 10 positions agree with TRBD2. Germline values: CDR1 MNHEY, CDR2 SVGAGI. This CDR3 region has 13 residues. Trimming at V came to 9 bases and at J to 4 bases, leaving 6 bases not matched to a gene. CDR3 loop: CARAGLAAYEQYF. For the CDR3, the DNA is TGTGCCAGAGCAGGACTAGCGGCTTACGAGCAGTACTTC.

This clone showed up just once. The rearrangement links TRBV19 to TRBJ2-7; possibly TRBD2 for D (6 bases). V was trimmed by 6 bases and J by 3 bases, leaving 18 bases between them. Germline CDR1 reads LNHDA; CDR2 reads SQIVND (reference sequence). CDR3 size: 15 residues. In nucleotides, the CDR3 is TGTGCCAGTAGGGAAGCGGGTCATCAATTCTACGAGCAGTACTTC. Translated: CASREAGHQFYEQYF. The full variable domain, in which reference TRBV19 and TRBJ2-7 provide the parts outside the CDR3, is DGGITQSPKYLFRKEGQNVTLSCEQNLNHDAMYWYRQDPGQGLRLIYYSQIVNDFQKGDIAEGYSVSREKKESFPLTVTSAQKNPTAFYLCASREAGHQFYEQYFGPGTRLTVT.

This clone appeared once. The CDR3 region is CASSLGLGPNTGELFF. Written as DNA, the CDR3 is TGTGCCAGCAGCTTAGGACTGGGACCTAACACCGGGGAGCTGTTTTTT. The chain couples TRBV7-9 to TRBJ2-2, with D perhaps given as TRBD1 or TRBD2 (5 bases each). The ends were cut back, 1 base at V and 2 bases at J, with 11 bases in the middle. Germline V gene data show CDR1 as SEHNR and CDR2 as FQNEAQ (reference sequence). The CDR3 is 16 amino acids.

This clone counts as large (0.1 to 1%). As DNA, the CDR3 is TGCAGTGCTAGTAAGGGAATTGGGGACACTGAAGCTTTCTTT. Protein: CSASKGIGDTEAFF. The chain has TRBV20-1 and TRBJ1-1; no reliable D call. The CDR3 is 14 amino acids. CDR1 is DFQATT and CDR2 is SNEGSKA in the germline V gene (reference sequence). V was clipped by 3 bases and J by 3 bases, with 14 bases between them.

As for this clone: The junction and the germline gene differ at one end; a read error may be behind it. The chain joins TRBV5-4 to TRBJ2-1, with 7 nucleotides matching TRBD2. This CDR3 is 14 amino acids long. CDR1 SGHNT and CDR2 YYREEE come from the germline V gene (reference sequence). For the CDR3, the DNA is TGTGCCAGCAGTTTGGGACTACTCCCTCATGAGCAGTTCTTC. It codes for CASSLGLLPHEQFF.

This clone has just a few counts. The chain links TRBV10-1 to TRBJ2-7, with 7 bases lining up with TRBD1. With V trimmed by 4 bases and J by 2 bases, 5 bases remained unmatched. The CDR3 is made up of 14 amino acids. CDR1 WNHNN and CDR2 SYGVQD come from the germline V gene (reference sequence). CDR3 region: CASSVEQGTYEQYF. The CDR3 nucleotides read TGCGCCAGCAGTGTAGAACAGGGGACCTACGAGCAGTACTTC.

The chain joins TRBV10-3 to TRBJ2-7; a possible D gene is TRBD2 (6 bases). V shed 8 bases and J shed 0 bases, with 8 bases lying between them. The CDR3 has 12 residues. The V gene's germline CDR1 is ENHRY and CDR2 SYGVKD. The CDR3 coding sequence is TGTGCCATCGGCGGGGCCTCCTACGAGCAGTACTTC. This translates into CAIGGASYEQYF.

This chain joins TRBV10-3 and TRBJ1-5, with no clear D. Per germline, CDR1 ENHRY and CDR2 SYGVKD. Trimming cost V 3 bases and J 1 base, with 10 bases left between them. CDR3 size: 15 residues. The CDR3 sequence is CAISEGQISNQPQHF. As DNA, the CDR3 is TGTGCCATCAGTGAAGGGCAAATCAGCAATCAGCCCCAGCATTTT.

This clone was seen once. V usage is TRBV7-6 and J usage is TRBJ1-4; the D gene is possibly TRBD1 (6 bases). Per germline, CDR1 SGHVS and CDR2 FNYEAQ. V lost 2 bases to trimming and J lost 4 bases, with 11 bases between them. This CDR3 region has 15 residues. Here the CDR3 reads CASSLSGASNEKLFF. CDR3 nucleotides: TGTGCCAGCAGCTTATCGGGGGCGAGTAATGAAAAACTGTTTTTT.

V is TRBV28 and J is TRBJ1-1; D gene uncertain. Trimming took off 5 bases at V and 4 bases at J, with 14 bases between the two ends. This CDR3 region has 14 residues. Germline CDR1 and CDR2: MDHEN and SYDVKM. The CDR3 loop is CASSIRGQRTEAFF. CDR3 coding DNA: TGTGCCAGCAGTATTCGGGGTCAACGCACTGAAGCTTTCTTT.

The CDR3 here is CASSFAGNEQYF. CDR3 nucleotide sequence: TGTGCCAGCAGTTTTGCAGGTAACGAGCAGTACTTC. The chain carries TRBV27 and TRBJ2-7, with D hard to call. Germline-derived CDR1 and CDR2 are MNHEY and SMNVEV (reference sequence). The CDR3 length is 12 residues. V lost 3 bases to trimming and J lost 5 bases, with 8 bases between them.